This T cell receptor beta chain was observed in a study of PD-1 blockade in classical Hodgkin lymphoma. Study-level findings and limits: Newly diagnosed and completely responding patients shared comparable baseline diversity. Patients who began taking nivolumab under 1 year after ASCT were left out. Healthy donors reportedly exceeded newly diagnosed patients in baseline TCR diversity.

Brentuximab vedotin exposure varied among the patients, all of whom had relapsed after autologous stem cell transplantation. Patients showed best responses of complete response, partial response or progressive disease. Generated by immunoSEQ multiplex PCR, the TCRdb table keeps only in-frame clones and is missing some. The data show about 26,000 clones, more than 75% seen once. On this clone: Its specificity is not known.

This clonotype originated in a human donor with classical Hodgkin lymphoma. Material: peripheral blood mononuclear cells (PBMCs), obtained at baseline.

The CDR3 nucleotides read TGTGCCAGCAGTCCCGGACAGGGGACCTACAATGAGCAGTTCTTC. Translating it yields CASSPGQGTYNEQFF. The chain combines TRBV2 with TRBJ2-1; TRBD1 matches at 9 bases. Trimming removed 5 bases from V and 2 bases from J; junction bases left unmatched: 4. The CDR3 runs to 15 residues. Germline V lookup: CDR1 SNHLY, CDR2 FYNNEI.